This T cell receptor (beta chain) came from a study of Ad26.COV2.S vaccination and SARS-CoV-2 variants. TCRdb's table, derived via immunoSEQ multiplex PCR, lists solely in-frame clones and lacks some. Of about 280,000 clones detected, 70% to 90% appear once; the ten largest clones hold approximately 3.4%. Noted treatment: some 20 received Ad26.COV2.S at low or high dose, single or two shots; several received placebo; per-sample allocation not given. Sampling was done on day 63 after the first vaccine or placebo injection. This clone came up once. Germline CDR1 reads MDHEN; CDR2 reads SYDVKM. CDR3 length: 12 amino acids. The V end was cut by 10 bases, the J end by 1 base, with 10 bases between.

This sample comprised peripheral blood, obtained in a trial of Ad26.COV2.S vaccine versus placebo. The sequence came from a person between 18 and 65 years old who received the Ad26.COV2.S COVID-19 vaccine or a placebo. The rearrangement links TRBV28 to TRBJ1-1, with D hard to call. The CDR3 here is CAIGAGNTEAFF. DNA of the CDR3: TGTGCCATAGGCGCCGGGAACACTGAAGCTTTCTTT.